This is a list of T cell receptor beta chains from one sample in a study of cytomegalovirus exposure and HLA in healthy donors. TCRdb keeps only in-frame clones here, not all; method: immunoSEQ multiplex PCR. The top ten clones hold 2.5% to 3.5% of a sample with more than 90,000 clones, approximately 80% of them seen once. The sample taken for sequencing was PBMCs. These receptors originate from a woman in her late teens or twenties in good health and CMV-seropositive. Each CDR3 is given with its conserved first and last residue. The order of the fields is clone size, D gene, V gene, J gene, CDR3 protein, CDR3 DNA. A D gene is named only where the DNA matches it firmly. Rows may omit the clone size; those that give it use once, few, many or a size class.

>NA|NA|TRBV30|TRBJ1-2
CAWSVRQSAGYTF
TGTGCCTGGAGTGTACGACAATCTGCCGGCTACACCTTC
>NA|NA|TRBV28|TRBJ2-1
CASFPGTLLSYNEQFF
TGTGCCAGCTTCCCCGGGACACTTCTATCCTACAATGAGCAGTTCTTC
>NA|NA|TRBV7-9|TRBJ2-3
CASSLASDTQYF
TGTGCCAGCAGCTTAGCCTCAGATACGCAGTATTTT
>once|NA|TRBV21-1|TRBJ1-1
CARPRDTSEAFF
TGTGCCAGGCCCCGGGACACCAGTGAAGCTTTTTTT
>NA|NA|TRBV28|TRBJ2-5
CASSLSLLRLARETQYF
TGTGCCAGCAGTTTATCCCTCCTTAGGTTAGCCAGAGAGACCCAGTACTTC
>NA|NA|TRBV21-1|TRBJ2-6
CASSKKRRGQGVHSGANVLTF
TGTGCCAGCAGCAAAAAACGGAGGGGACAGGGGGTCCACTCTGGGGCCAACGTCCTGACTTTC
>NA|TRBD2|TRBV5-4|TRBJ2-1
CASSLLMAGGPYNEQLF
TGTGCCAGCAGCTTGCTGATGGCGGGAGGCCCCTACAATGAGCAGCTCTTC
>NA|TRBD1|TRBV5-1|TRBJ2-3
CASSPGQDTDTQYF
TGCGCCAGCAGCCCCGGACAGGACACAGATACGCAGTATTTT
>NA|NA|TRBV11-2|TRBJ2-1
CASSLGQGNNEQFF
TGTGCCAGCAGCTTAGGGCAGGGTAACAATGAGCAGTTCTTC
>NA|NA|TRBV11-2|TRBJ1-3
CAGGAGNTIYF
TGTGCCGGTGGGGCGGGAAACACCATATATTTT
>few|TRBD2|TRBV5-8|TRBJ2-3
CASSFLAGVYPSGTDTQYF
TGTGCCAGCAGCTTTCTAGCGGGAGTATACCCCTCGGGCACAGATACGCAGTATTTT
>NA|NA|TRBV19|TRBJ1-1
CASIVREGRTEAFF
TGTGCCAGTATCGTAAGGGAGGGGCGAACCGAAGCTTTCTTT
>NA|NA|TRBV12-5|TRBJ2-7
CASGLEVSEQYF
TGTGCTAGTGGTTTGGAAGTCAGCGAGCAGTACTTC
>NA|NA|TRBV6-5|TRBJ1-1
CASSEVVESEAFF
TGTGCCAGCAGTGAAGTAGTTGAGTCTGAAGCTTTCTTT
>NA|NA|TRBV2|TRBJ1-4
CASKVGRDNEKLFF
TGTGCCAGCAAAGTCGGACGGGATAATGAAAAACTGTTTTTT
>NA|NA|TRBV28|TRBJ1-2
CATGSSYGYTF
TGTGCCACAGGCTCCTCCTATGGCTACACCTTC
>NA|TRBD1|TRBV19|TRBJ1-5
CASSSGQGAFQPQHF
TGTGCCAGTAGTAGCGGGCAGGGGGCCTTCCAGCCCCAGCATTTT
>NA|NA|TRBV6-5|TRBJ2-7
CASSVGSAAYEQYF
TGTGCCAGCTCCGTCGGGTCGGCCGCCTACGAGCAGTACTTC
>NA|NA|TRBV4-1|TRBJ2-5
CASSLAGPETQYF
TGCGCCAGCAGCCTCGCCGGTCCCGAGACCCAGTACTTC
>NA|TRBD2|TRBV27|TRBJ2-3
CASSLWWREAPDTQYF
TGTGCCAGCAGTTTATGGTGGCGGGAGGCCCCAGATACGCAGTATTTT
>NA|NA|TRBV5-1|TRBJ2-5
CASSSKETQYF
TGCGCCAGCAGCTCAAAAGAGACCCAGTACTTC
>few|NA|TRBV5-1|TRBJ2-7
CASSLSGISYEQYF
TGCGCCAGCAGCTTATCCGGGATCTCCTACGAGCAGTACTTC
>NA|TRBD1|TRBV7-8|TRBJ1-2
CASSLKDRGNYGYTF
TGTGCCAGCAGCTTAAAGGACAGGGGAAACTATGGCTACACCTTC
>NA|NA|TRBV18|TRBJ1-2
CASSPRGFSGYTF
TGTGCCAGCTCACCACGAGGGTTTAGCGGCTACACCTTC
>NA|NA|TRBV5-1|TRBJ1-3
CASSLTASSGNTIYF
TGCGCCAGCAGCTTAACAGCTTCCTCTGGAAACACCATATATTTT
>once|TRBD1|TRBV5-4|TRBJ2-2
CASSTRTDRGIGELFF
TGTGCCAGCAGCACCCGAACCGACAGGGGAATCGGGGAGCTGTTTTTT
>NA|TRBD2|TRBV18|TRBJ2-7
CVSTPASGRESSYEQYF
TGTGTCAGCACCCCGGCTAGCGGGAGGGAAAGCTCCTACGAGCAGTACTTC
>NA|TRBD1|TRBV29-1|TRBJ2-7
CSAEGASSEQYF
TGCAGCGCCGAGGGGGCGTCGAGCGAGCAGTACTTC
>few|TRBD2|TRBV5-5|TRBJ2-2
CASHPGLASGELFF
TGTGCCAGTCACCCGGGACTAGCCTCCGGGGAGCTGTTTTTT
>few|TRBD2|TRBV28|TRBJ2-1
CASSSLAGGHNEQFF
TGTGCCAGCAGTTCCTTAGCGGGAGGGCATAATGAGCAGTTCTTC
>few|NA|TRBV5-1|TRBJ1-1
CASSSPTAYTEAFF
TGCGCCAGCAGCTCCCCGACAGCCTACACTGAAGCTTTCTTT
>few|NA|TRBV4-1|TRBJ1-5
CASSLLYRVGGNQPQHF
TGCGCCAGCAGCCTACTGTACAGGGTCGGTGGCAATCAGCCCCAGCATTTT
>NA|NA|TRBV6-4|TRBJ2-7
CASSDNLGVGEQYF
TGTGCCAGCAGTGACAATTTGGGCGTCGGCGAGCAGTACTTC
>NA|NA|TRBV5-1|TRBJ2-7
CASSLDHEQYF
TGCGCCAGCAGCTTGGACCACGAGCAGTACTTC
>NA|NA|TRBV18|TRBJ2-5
CASSPLAMEETQYF
TGTGCCAGCTCACCACTAGCGATGGAGGAGACCCAGTACTTC
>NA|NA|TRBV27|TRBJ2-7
CASGAYEQYF
TGTGCCAGTGGGGCGTACGAGCAGTACTTC
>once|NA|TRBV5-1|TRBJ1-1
CASSLAVEETEAFF
TGCGCCAGCAGCTTGGCCGTCGAGGAGACTGAAGCTTTCTTT
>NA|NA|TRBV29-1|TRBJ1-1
CSVGGAEAFF
TGCAGCGTTGGGGGGGCTGAAGCTTTCTTT
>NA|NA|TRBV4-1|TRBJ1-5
CASSQDQGQGFRPQHF
TGCGCCAGCAGCCAAGATCAGGGGCAGGGGTTTCGTCCCCAGCATTTT
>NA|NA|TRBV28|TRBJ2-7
CASSPLGLTTYEQYF
TGTGCCAGCAGTCCTCTTGGGCTAACCACCTACGAGCAGTACTTC